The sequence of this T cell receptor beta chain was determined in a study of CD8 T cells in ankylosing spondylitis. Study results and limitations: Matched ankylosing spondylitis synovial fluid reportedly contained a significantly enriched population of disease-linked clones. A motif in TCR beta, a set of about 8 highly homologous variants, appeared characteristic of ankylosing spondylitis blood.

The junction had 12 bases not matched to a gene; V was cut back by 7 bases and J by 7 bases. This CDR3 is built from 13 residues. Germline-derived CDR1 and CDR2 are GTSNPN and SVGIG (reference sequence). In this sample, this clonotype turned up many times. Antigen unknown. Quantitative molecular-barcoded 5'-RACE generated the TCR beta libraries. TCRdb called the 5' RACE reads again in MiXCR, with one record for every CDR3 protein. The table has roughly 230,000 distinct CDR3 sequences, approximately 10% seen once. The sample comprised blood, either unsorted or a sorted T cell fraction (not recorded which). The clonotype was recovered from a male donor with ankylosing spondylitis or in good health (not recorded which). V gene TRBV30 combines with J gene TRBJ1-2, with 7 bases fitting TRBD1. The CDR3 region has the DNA TGTGCCTCCCAGCAGGGGGATTCGGGTGGCTACACCTTC. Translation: CASQQGDSGGYTF.